A single sample is the source of the 18 T cell receptor beta chains below, sequenced in a study of cytomegalovirus exposure and HLA in healthy donors. Primers: 60 Vbeta forward and 13 Jbeta reverse. The data were produced by immunoSEQ multiplex PCR, yet TCRdb's version contains in-frame clones alone and is incomplete. The sample shows about 200,000 clones, roughly four fifths of them seen only once. Sequencing was performed on PBMCs. These receptors were taken from a girl between 10 and 17 years old in good health and CMV-seronegative.

The CDR3: CASSDLGGSRPQHF. CDR3 in DNA: TGTGCCAGCAGTGACCTGGGTGGGAGTAGGCCCCAGCATTTT. The chain carries TRBV6-1 and TRBJ1-5; D is ambiguous. The CDR3 consists of 14 residues. Germline V lookup: CDR1 MNHNS, CDR2 SASEGT. Trimming shortened V by 3 bases and J by 9 bases, and 15 bases separated the two germline ends.

This sequence joins TRBV9 and TRBJ2-3; 8 nucleotides line up with TRBD1. V gave up 0 bases and J gave up 8 bases; unmatched junction bases: 8. The length of the CDR3 is 15 residues. Germline loops: CDR1 SGDLS, CDR2 YYNGEE. In DNA form, the CDR3 reads TGTGCCAGCAGCGTAGGCCAGGGGGCGAGAGTTACGCAGTATTTT. Translation: CASSVGQGARVTQYF. Based on the CDR3 plus reference TRBV9 and TRBJ2-3, the full variable domain is DSGVTQTPKHLITATGQRVTLRCSPRSGDLSVYWYQQSLDQGLQFLIQYYNGEERAKGNILERFSAQQFPDLHSELNLSSLELGDSALYFCASSVGQGARVTQYFGPGTRLTVL.

The genes are TRBV4-3 and TRBJ2-6; D possibly corresponds to TRBD1 (5 bases). The germline V and J ends were trimmed by 1 base and 6 bases, with 16 bases remaining between them. This CDR3 has 17 amino acids. Germline V gives CDR1 LGHNA, CDR2 YSLEER. DNA for the CDR3: TGCGCCAGCAGCCAAGGATTCATTAAGGGGTCGGCCAACGTCCTGACTTTC. This sequence encodes CASSQGFIKGSANVLTF.

This clone was counted a few times. In the same sample, other DNA sequences code for this CDR3. This chain joins TRBV28 and TRBJ1-1; no firm D call. V was clipped by 8 bases and J by 8 bases, with 15 bases between them. The CDR3 is 12 residues long. Germline loops: CDR1 MDHEN, CDR2 SYDVKM. DNA of the CDR3: TGTGCCAGCCGTACTCCTCGCGCCGAAGCTTTCTTT. Its protein product is CASRTPRAEAFF.

The V and J genes are TRBV15 and TRBJ2-1; TRBD1 might be the D (6 bases). Germline lookup yields CDR1 LNHNV and CDR2 YYDKDF (reference sequence). V lost 3 bases and J lost 0, with 27 bases in between. CDR3 length: 21 residues. The CDR3 protein is CATSSPWGWTAENHSYNEQFF. The CDR3 DNA follows: TGTGCCACCAGCAGCCCCTGGGGTTGGACAGCGGAGAATCACTCCTACAATGAGCAGTTCTTC.

The DNA of the CDR3 is TGTGCCAGTAAAAAGCGGGAGATTAACAATGAGCAGTTCTTC. This codes for CASKKREINNEQFF. This chain links TRBV19 with TRBJ2-1, with TRBD2 matching over 8 bases. Trimming at V came to 7 bases and at J to 5 bases, leaving 7 bases not matched to a gene. CDR1 and CDR2 from the germline V gene are LNHDA and SQIVND (reference sequence). The CDR3 is 14 residues long.

The count of this clone is one. The CDR3 DNA is TGTGCCTGGAGTGCGGGGGGAAAAAGCTATGGCTACACCTTC. Its translation: CAWSAGGKSYGYTF. The chain combines TRBV30 with TRBJ1-2; tentative D call: TRBD1 (5 bases). Germline CDR1 is GTSNPN and CDR2 is SVGIG (reference sequence). With 1 base removed from V and 4 bases from J, the gap between germline ends came to 13 bases. This CDR3 contains 14 residues.

This clone was detected only a few times. This chain links TRBV5-1 with TRBJ1-3; TRBD1 is a possible D gene (5 bases). The CDR3 totals 18 residues. Trimming removed 4 bases from V and 1 base from J, with 21 bases in between. Germline CDR1 is SGHRS and CDR2 is YFSETQ. The CDR3: CASSPGGAGIESGNTIYF. The CDR3 DNA follows: TGCGCCAGCAGCCCCGGAGGGGCAGGTATCGAGTCTGGAAACACCATATATTTT.

This sequence joins TRBV19 and TRBJ1-1; 10 nucleotides line up with TRBD1. J lost 1 base, V lost 2 bases, and 4 bases had no gene match. This CDR3 is built from 16 residues. The V gene's germline CDR1 is LNHDA and CDR2 SQIVND (reference sequence). CDR3 DNA sequence: TGTGCCAGTAGTATATTGGGACAGGGGCCGAACACTGAAGCTTTCTTT. Its protein is CASSILGQGPNTEAFF.

This chain joins TRBV5-4 and TRBJ1-6; 7 bases line up with TRBD1. The CDR3 extends over 13 amino acids. CDR1 is SGHNT, CDR2 YYREEE, per germline (reference sequence). The V segment lost 10 bases and the J segment 7 bases; nucleotides outside the gene matches: 8. CDR3 in amino acids: CAGRQGENSPLHF. The CDR3 DNA reads as TGTGCCGGGAGACAGGGAGAGAATTCACCCCTCCACTTT.

The CDR3 sequence: CASSLGGGGRGQPQHF. Here the CDR3 DNA reads TGTGCCAGCAGTTTAGGAGGCGGGGGCCGGGGTCAGCCCCAGCATTTT. The V and J genes are TRBV28 and TRBJ1-5; D possibly corresponds to TRBD1 (6 bases). Trimming pared 2 bases from V and 6 bases from J, leaving 17 bases between. CDR3 size: 16 residues. The germline V gene encodes CDR1 MDHEN and CDR2 SYDVKM.

V and J are TRBV7-2 and TRBJ2-1; perhaps TRBD1 as D (6 bases). Germline V gene data show CDR1 as SGHTA and CDR2 as FQGNSA. The CDR3 has 14 amino acids. Trimming left V 4 bases short and J 11 bases short, with 18 bases between. The chain's CDR3 is CASSSEGVPGQQFF. DNA for the CDR3: TGTGCCAGCAGCTCAGAGGGGGTTCCGGGGCAGCAGTTCTTC.

The chain recombines TRBV19 with TRBJ1-1, with unresolved D. Germline CDR1 is LNHDA and CDR2 is SQIVND (reference sequence). This CDR3 is built from 14 residues. V was pared by 2 bases and J by 2 bases, with 9 bases between. The CDR3 spells CASSIPGVNTEAFF. The CDR3 bases are TGTGCCAGTAGTATACCAGGTGTAAACACTGAAGCTTTCTTT.

Here the CDR3 DNA reads TGTGCCAGCAGCTTGACATATAACTCCTACGAGCAGTACTTC. Translating gives CASSLTYNSYEQYF. This chain uses TRBV7-9 with TRBJ2-7; D remains ambiguous. Germline-derived CDR1 and CDR2 are SEHNR and FQNEAQ (reference sequence). Trimming shortened V by 3 bases and J by 0 bases, and 9 bases separated the two germline ends. CDR3 length equals 14 residues.

This clone came up a few times. V and J are TRBV5-6 and TRBJ1-2; 7 nucleotides line up with TRBD1. This CDR3 is built from 15 residues. Trimming took 4 bases from V and 4 from J; bases not matched to a gene: 10. Looked up from germline, CDR1 is SGHDT and CDR2 is YYEEEE. The CDR3 sequence is CASSQLGDRTYGYTF. CDR3 DNA sequence: TGTGCCAGCAGCCAATTGGGGGACAGAACCTATGGCTACACCTTC.

This clone was counted a single time. The V call is TRBV6-5, the J call TRBJ2-5; no firm D call. Germline V gives CDR1 MNHEY, CDR2 SVGAGI. The CDR3 loop spans 9 amino acids. CDR3 protein: CAKPETQYF. The CDR3 nucleotides are TGTGCGAAGCCAGAGACCCAGTACTTC.

The chain combines TRBV6-5 with TRBJ2-1; maybe TRBD2 (6 bases). This CDR3 is built from 14 residues. Germline V gene sequence: CDR1 MNHEY, CDR2 SVGAGI. The V end was cut by 0 bases, the J end by 4 bases, with 7 bases between. The CDR3 loop is CASSYSREYNEQFF. In nucleotides, the CDR3 is TGTGCCAGCAGTTACTCCCGGGAGTACAATGAGCAGTTCTTC.

The chain carries TRBV6-5 and TRBJ1-1, with a possible D match to TRBD1 (5 bases). V was clipped by 5 bases and J by 7 bases, with 17 bases between them. In germline, CDR1 is MNHEY, CDR2 SVGAGI. CDR3 length: 14 residues. The CDR3 sequence is CASSPSGGSNEAFF. The CDR3 nucleotides are TGTGCCAGCAGTCCATCGGGGGGGTCGAATGAAGCTTTCTTT.